The source of this T cell receptor (beta chain) is a study of T cell repertoires in cytomegalovirus infection. TCRdb re-called the reads with MiXCR, one entry per CDR3 protein. The sample contains 150,000 to 200,000 distinct CDR3 sequences, roughly 27% of which appear only once. This clonotype was counted between two and nine times. This clonotype originated in a human donor in good health (CMV status not recorded). Some clones in this sample may be carry-over from other donors' samples. Sequencing was carried out using PBMCs.

Here the CDR3 DNA reads TGTGCCAGCAGTTGGACACCCCGTGAAGCTTTCTTT. Residues: CASSWTPREAFF. The gene calls are TRBV12-3 or TRBV12-4 and TRBJ1-1; the D gene is possibly TRBD1 (5 bases). Trimming left V 4 bases short and J 7 bases short, with 10 bases between. The CDR3 runs to 12 residues.